This note documents a single TCR beta chain sequence. Its antigen is as yet unknown. The entry originates in a study of cytomegalovirus exposure and HLA in healthy donors. General study results and limits: One later analysis, an examination of the 120 or so validation repertoires, found that first-cohort TCR clusters tended to co-occur in them. Three of the chains that were CMV-associated were confirmed in vitro to be specific for CMV antigens. The study listed roughly 160 cytomegalovirus-associated TCR beta chains.

Some clones are missing from TCRdb's copy, which holds only in-frame ones; the method was immunoSEQ multiplex PCR. The table lists roughly 330,000 clones, approximately 86% of them singletons, with 1.2% in the top ten. CDR3 length: 14 residues. V was clipped by 0 bases and J by 2 bases, with 11 bases between them. Per the germline V gene, CDR1 is GTSNPN and CDR2 is SVGIG (reference sequence). This chain connects TRBV30 to TRBJ2-7, with TRBD1 as a possible D gene (5 bases). The TCR comes from a woman under 40 in good health and CMV-seropositive. The sequenced sample consisted of PBMCs. The CDR3 bases are TGTGCCTGGAGTGTACTCAGGGCCCCCTACGAGCAGTACTTC. This sequence encodes CAWSVLRAPYEQYF.